This T cell receptor beta chain was observed in a study of CD8+ T cells in alopecia areata (dated by TCRdb to 2016 to 2018). The study in broad terms: Treated patients were enrolled in an open-label pilot trial of oral tofacitinib at 5 to 10 mg twice daily for moderate-to-severe alopecia areata. Scalp clonality was compared among normal scalp (n=4), patchy alopecia areata scalp (n=8), and alopecia totalis/universalis scalp (n=8). In both human patients and the C3H/HeJ mouse model, the study applied high-throughput TCRbeta sequencing to look at T cell clonal expansion in alopecia areata. Amplification of TCRbeta CDR3 regions was done by immunoSEQ multiplex PCR using 35 Vbeta forward primers and 13 Jbeta reverse primers. In humans, TCRbeta sequencing was performed on scalp tissue and on sorted CD4+ and CD8+ peripheral blood T cells from healthy controls and from patients with patchy or totalis/universalis alopecia areata. Disease severity in treated patients was measured with the SALT score, which quantifies the percentage of affected scalp surface area. RNA was extracted with the PAXgene miRNA kit for fixed scalp, the miRNeasy kit for PBMCs, and the RNeasy kit for mouse skin. Patients stayed on tofacitinib for 6 to 18 months and then had 6 months of follow-up off drug so that delayed response and recurrence could be assessed. Biopsies were taken from tofacitinib-treated patients at baseline and at 4 and 24 weeks of treatment, and a later scalp biopsy was taken in several of the tofacitinib-treated patients. Results and caveats for the whole study, not just this receptor: Scalp clonality and the number of expanded CD8+ clones among the top 100 scalp clones were significantly decreased by tofacitinib. Compared with mice, TCR sequences shared between patients were less clear, possibly partly because of HLA diversity across the patient population. Scalp TCR repertoire analysis is complicated because resident alphabeta T cells in normal human skin are also sequenced, whereas mouse skin is dominated by gammadelta T cells. Because the treated cohort was small and included a single nonresponder, larger studies are needed to assess links between baseline CD8+ expansion and response. Lesional scalp, especially in alopecia totalis/universalis, showed higher clonality and more expanded CD8+ clones than normal scalp, suggesting antigenic drive. During tofacitinib treatment, many expanded lesional clones remained in scalp and blood, and this persistence may partly explain relapse after treatment is stopped.

Library generation was performed with the immunoSEQ multiplex PCR assay. RNA was extracted from all samples and reverse transcribed into cDNA, which served as template for TCR sequencing. First-strand cDNA was synthesized with SuperScript III using a 2:1 mix of oligo-dT and random hexamers. A synthetic immune receptor repertoire was used to gauge amplification bias, and whatever bias remained was removed computationally. The source study handled its data this way. Raw reads were preprocessed to remove errors, and CDR3 was defined by IMGT conventions from the conserved cysteine to phenylalanine. Clonality was computed by normalizing Shannon entropy by log2 of the number of productive unique TCRs and subtracting the result from 1. Scalp TCRbeta sequences were cross-referenced with sorted blood CD4 and CD8 repertoires so that the CD4 or CD8 identity of scalp clones could be inferred. The table was pulled from immuneACCESS by TCRdb, which kept in-frame rearrangements only. Such tables lose some clones; where checked, under half of the loss comes from unresolved V genes, and the rest has no known cause. V, J and clone size were drawn from that table, and D and trimming were deduced from the DNA. This sample gives roughly 190,000 clones in total; roughly three fifths of them show up just once. The ten largest clones capture approximately 0.69% of the sample.

Comments on this clone: This clone's antigen is unknown. One base away there is no much larger clone; base qualities are not given.

The CDR3 goes from the cysteine to the phenylalanine over 14 residues. CDR3 DNA only is kept here, 42 bases in frame from base 1. Based on the germline V gene (reference sequence), the CDR1 and CDR2 sequences are GTSNPN and SVGIG. The V and J ends are trimmed by 2 bases and 6 bases, leaving 14 bases between them. Sample time point, as interpreted from the label and publication: 4 weeks on oral tofacitinib. Reading the label with the study, this specimen's treatment or condition is: oral pan-JAK inhibitor, 5-10 mg twice daily. Lesional scalp punch biopsies and peripheral blood were collected from alopecia areata patients. After PBMCs were isolated by density centrifugation and stained for CD3, CD4 and CD8, a FACSAria was used to sort CD4+ and CD8+ T cells.

The clonotype originates from a human donor with alopecia areata. This sequence uses TRBV30 and TRBJ2-1, with TRBD1 as a weak D call on 6 bases. Sample: CD4+ T cells sorted from blood, taken at week 4, from a patient treated with tofacitinib. The CDR3 region: CAWSTGGPSNEQFF. DNA sequence: TGTGCCTGGAGTACTGGGGGCCCGTCCAATGAGCAGTTCTTC. The variable domain in full, with residues beyond the CDR3 obtained from the reference TRBV30 and TRBJ2-1 genes, is SQTIHQWPATLVQPVGSPLSLECTVEGTSNPNLYWYRQAAGRGLQLLFYSVGIGQISSEVPQNLSASRPQDRQFILSSKKLLLSDSGFYLCAWSTGGPSNEQFFGPGTRLTVL.